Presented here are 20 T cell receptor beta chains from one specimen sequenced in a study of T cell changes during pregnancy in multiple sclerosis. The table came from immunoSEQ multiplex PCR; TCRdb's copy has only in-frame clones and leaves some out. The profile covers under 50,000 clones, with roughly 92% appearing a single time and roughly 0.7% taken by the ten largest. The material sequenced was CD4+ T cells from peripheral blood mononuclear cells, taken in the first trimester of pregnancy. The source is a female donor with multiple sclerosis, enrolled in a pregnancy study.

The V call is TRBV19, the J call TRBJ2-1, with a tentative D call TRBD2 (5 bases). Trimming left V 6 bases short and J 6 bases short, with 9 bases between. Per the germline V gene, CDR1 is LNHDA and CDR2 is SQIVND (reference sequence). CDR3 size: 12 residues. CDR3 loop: CASSGSVNEQFF. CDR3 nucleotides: TGTGCCAGTAGCGGTAGCGTCAATGAGCAGTTCTTC.

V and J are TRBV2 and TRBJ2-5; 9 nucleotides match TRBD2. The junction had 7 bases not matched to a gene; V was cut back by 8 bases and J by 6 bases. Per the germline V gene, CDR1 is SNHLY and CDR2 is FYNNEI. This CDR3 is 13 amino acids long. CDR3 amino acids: CASPGLAGKTQYF. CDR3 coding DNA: TGTGCCAGCCCGGGACTAGCCGGGAAGACCCAGTACTTC.

The CDR3 is CASSQGQGRVRVYNEQFF. CDR3 in DNA: TGTGCCAGCTCCCAGGGACAAGGAAGGGTTAGGGTCTACAATGAGCAGTTCTTC. This sequence joins TRBV27 and TRBJ2-1; TRBD1 might be the D (6 bases). V shed 8 bases and J shed 3 bases, with 26 bases lying between them. The CDR3 is 18 residues long. Per the germline V gene, CDR1 is MNHEY and CDR2 is SMNVEV (reference sequence).

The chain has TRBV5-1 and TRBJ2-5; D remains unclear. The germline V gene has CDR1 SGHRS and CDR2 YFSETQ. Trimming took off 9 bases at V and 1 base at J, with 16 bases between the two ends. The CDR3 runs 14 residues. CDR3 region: CATASSGTQETQYF. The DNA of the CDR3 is TGCGCCACCGCCTCCTCAGGTACCCAAGAGACCCAGTACTTC. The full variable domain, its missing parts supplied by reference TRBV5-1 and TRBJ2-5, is KAGVTQTPRYLIKTRGQQVTLSCSPISGHRSVSWYQQTPGQGLQFLFEYFSETQRNKGNFPGRFSGRQFSNSRSEMNVSTLELGDSALYLCATASSGTQETQYFGPGTRLLVL.

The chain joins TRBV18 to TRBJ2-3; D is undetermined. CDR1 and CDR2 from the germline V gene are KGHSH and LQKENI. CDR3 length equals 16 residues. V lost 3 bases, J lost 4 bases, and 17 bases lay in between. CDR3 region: CASSPLHSFGADTQYF. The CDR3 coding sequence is TGTGCCAGCTCACCTCTCCACAGTTTTGGCGCAGATACGCAGTATTTT.

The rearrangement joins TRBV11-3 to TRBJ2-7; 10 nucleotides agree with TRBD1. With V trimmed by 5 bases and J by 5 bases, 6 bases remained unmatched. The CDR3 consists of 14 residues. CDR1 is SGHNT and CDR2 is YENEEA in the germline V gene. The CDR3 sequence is CASSTTGGGNEQYF. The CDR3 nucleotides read TGTGCCAGCAGCACGACAGGGGGCGGGAACGAGCAGTACTTC.

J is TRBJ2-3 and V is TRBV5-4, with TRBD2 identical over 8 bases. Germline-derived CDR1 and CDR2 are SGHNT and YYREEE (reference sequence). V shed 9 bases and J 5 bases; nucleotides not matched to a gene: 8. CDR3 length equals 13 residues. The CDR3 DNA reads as TGTGCCACCAGGGGCGGGAGGAGAGATACGCAGTATTTT. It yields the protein CATRGGRRDTQYF.

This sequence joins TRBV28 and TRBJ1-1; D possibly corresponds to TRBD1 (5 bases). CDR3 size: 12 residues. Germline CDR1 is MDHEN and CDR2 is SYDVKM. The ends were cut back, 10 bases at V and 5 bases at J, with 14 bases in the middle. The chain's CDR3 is CATRHRRTEAFF. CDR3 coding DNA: TGTGCCACCCGACACAGGCGAACTGAAGCTTTCTTT.

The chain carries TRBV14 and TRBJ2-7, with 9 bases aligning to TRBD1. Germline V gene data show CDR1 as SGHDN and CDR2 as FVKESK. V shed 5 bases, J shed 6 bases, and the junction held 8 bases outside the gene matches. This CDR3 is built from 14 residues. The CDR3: CASSKGQGVGEQYF. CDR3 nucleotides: TGTGCCAGCAGCAAGGGACAGGGTGTAGGCGAGCAGTACTTC.

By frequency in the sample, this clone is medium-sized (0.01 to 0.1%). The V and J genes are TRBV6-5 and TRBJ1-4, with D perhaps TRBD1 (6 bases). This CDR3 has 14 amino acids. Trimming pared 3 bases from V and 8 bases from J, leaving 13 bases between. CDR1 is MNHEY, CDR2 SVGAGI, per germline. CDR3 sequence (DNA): TGTGCCAGCAGTTATACTCAAGGGGGAGAAAAACTGTTTTTT. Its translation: CASSYTQGGEKLFF.

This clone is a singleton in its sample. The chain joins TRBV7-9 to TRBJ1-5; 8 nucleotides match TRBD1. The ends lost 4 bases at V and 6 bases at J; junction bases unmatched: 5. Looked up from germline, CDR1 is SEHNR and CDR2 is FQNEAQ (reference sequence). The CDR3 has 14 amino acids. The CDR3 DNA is TGTGCCAGCAGCTCTGGACAGGGTGGTCAGCCCCAGCATTTT. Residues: CASSSGQGGQPQHF.

CDR3 amino acids: CASSLDGGGGYTF. The CDR3 DNA follows: TGTGCCAGCAGCTTAGATGGGGGGGGTGGCTACACCTTC. The chain joins TRBV7-8 to TRBJ1-2, with D maybe TRBD1 (5 bases). The CDR3 consists of 13 residues. V was pared by 1 base and J by 7 bases, with 10 bases between. CDR1 is SGHVS and CDR2 is FQNEAQ in the germline V gene.

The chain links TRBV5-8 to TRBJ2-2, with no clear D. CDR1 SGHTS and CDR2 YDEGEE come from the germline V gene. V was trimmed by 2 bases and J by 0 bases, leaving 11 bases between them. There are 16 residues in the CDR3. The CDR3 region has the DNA TGTGCCAGCAGCTTAACGGTGGGCGCGAACACCGGGGAGCTGTTTTTT. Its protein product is CASSLTVGANTGELFF.

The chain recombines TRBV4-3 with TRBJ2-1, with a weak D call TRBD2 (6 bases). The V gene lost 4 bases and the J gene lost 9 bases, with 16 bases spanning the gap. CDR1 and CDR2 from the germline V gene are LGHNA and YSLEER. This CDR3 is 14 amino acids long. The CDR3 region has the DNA TGCGCCAGCAGCCTATCCAGCTTGGAGGGTGAGCAGTTCTTC. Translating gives CASSLSSLEGEQFF.

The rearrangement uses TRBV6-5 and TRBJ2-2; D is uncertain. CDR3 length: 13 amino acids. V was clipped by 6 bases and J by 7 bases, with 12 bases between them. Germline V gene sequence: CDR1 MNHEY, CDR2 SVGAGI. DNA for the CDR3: TGTGCCAGCAGCCTCAGTGGTGGCGGGGAGCTGTTTTTT. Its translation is CASSLSGGGELFF.

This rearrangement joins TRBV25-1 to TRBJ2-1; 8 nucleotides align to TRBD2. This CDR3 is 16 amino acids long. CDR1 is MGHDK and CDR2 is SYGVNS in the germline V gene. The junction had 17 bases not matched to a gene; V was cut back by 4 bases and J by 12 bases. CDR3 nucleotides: TGTGCCAGCAGTGCCCAGGGACTAGGATTCCTCGGGACGCAGTTCTTC. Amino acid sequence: CASSAQGLGFLGTQFF.

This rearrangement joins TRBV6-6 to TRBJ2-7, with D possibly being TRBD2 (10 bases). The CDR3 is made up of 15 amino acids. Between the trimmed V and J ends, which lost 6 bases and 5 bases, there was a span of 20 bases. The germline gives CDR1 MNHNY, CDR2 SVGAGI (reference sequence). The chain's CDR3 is CASRYRGLAGDEQYF. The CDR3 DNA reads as TGTGCCAGCAGGTACAGGGGGCTAGCGGGAGACGAGCAGTACTTC.

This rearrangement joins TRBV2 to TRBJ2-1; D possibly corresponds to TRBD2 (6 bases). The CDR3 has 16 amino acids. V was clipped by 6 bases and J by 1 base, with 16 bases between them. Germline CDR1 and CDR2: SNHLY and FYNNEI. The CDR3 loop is CASRALAMISYNEQFF. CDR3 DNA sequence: TGTGCCAGCAGAGCACTAGCCATGATATCCTACAATGAGCAGTTCTTC. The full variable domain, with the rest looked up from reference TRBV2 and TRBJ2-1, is EPEVTQTPSHQVTQMGQEVILRCVPISNHLYFYWYRQILGQKVEFLVSFYNNEISEKSEIFDDQFSVERPDGSNFTLKIRSTKLEDSAMYFCASRALAMISYNEQFFGPGTRLTVL.

The CDR3 bases are TGCGCCAGCAGCCAAGAATGGACTAGCGACTACGAGCAGTACTTC. Translating it yields CASSQEWTSDYEQYF. This chain uses TRBV4-1 with TRBJ2-7; 9 bases agree with TRBD2. The V and J ends lost 0 bases and 3 bases, in that order; junction bases with no gene match: 3. The CDR3 has 15 residues. Germline CDR1 reads MGHRA; CDR2 reads YSYEKL.

The CDR3 protein is CASSLGGHFSYNEQFF. In DNA, the CDR3 is TGTGCCAGCAGCTTAGGGGGACATTTCTCCTACAATGAGCAGTTCTTC. The V and J genes are TRBV7-8 and TRBJ2-1, with D perhaps matching TRBD1 (6 bases). The CDR3 spans 16 residues. With 1 base removed from V and 0 bases from J, the gap between germline ends came to 10 bases. Germline lookup yields CDR1 SGHVS and CDR2 FQNEAQ.